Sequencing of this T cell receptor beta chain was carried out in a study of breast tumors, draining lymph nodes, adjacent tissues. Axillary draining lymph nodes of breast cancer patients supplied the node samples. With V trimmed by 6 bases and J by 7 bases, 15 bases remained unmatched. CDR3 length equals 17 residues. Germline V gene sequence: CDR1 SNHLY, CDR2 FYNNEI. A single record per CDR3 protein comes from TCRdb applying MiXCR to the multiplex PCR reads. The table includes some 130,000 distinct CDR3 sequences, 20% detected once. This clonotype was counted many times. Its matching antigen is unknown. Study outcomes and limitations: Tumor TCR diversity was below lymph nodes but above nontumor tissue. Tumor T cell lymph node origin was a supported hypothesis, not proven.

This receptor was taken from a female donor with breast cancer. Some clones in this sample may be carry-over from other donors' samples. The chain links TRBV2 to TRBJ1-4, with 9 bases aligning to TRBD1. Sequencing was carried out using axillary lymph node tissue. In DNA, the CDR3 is TGTGCCAGCAGCCTCGGACAGGGGCCAAGGATGCGTGAAAAACTGTTTTTT. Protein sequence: CASSLGQGPRMREKLFF.